These 26 T cell receptor beta chains share one sample of origin, sequenced in a study of lymphopenia after photon versus proton radiotherapy. Libraries were prepared by immunoSEQ multiplex PCR; TCRdb keeps only in-frame clonotypes and omits some of them. Of about 6,100 clones in the sample, roughly nine tenths are singletons; the top ten hold more than 9.5%. The sample in question was peripheral blood, obtained from a patient treated with photon-based radiotherapy. The receptors originated from a man in his 60s with cholangiocarcinoma.

The chain uses TRBV5-4 and TRBJ2-7; D gene unclear. With 3 bases removed from V and 2 bases from J, the gap between germline ends came to 12 bases. This CDR3 comprises 14 residues. Germline V gene lookup returns CDR1 SGHNT and CDR2 YYREEE (reference sequence). CDR3 loop: CASSSSTKAYEQYF. The CDR3 nucleotides read TGTGCCAGCAGCTCATCGACGAAGGCCTACGAGCAGTACTTC.

The CDR3 here is CASSGGRVGEQFF. CDR3 nucleotide sequence: TGTGCCAGTTCCGGCGGGAGAGTAGGTGAGCAGTTCTTC. The chain carries TRBV19 and TRBJ2-1; 7 bases line up with TRBD2. Germline V gene sequence: CDR1 LNHDA, CDR2 SQIVND (reference sequence). V was pared by 8 bases and J by 9 bases, with 10 bases of the junction left unmatched. The CDR3 extends over 13 amino acids.

The rearrangement links TRBV11-2 to TRBJ1-4, with unresolved D. Germline V gene sequence: CDR1 SGHAT, CDR2 FQNNGV. The CDR3 is 14 residues long. V shed 5 bases and J shed 0 bases, with 7 bases lying between them. CDR3 sequence (DNA): TGTGCCAGCAGCCCACCCGCAACTAATGAAAAACTGTTTTTT. Its protein product is CASSPPATNEKLFF.

V usage is TRBV9 and J usage is TRBJ1-1; possibly TRBD1 for D (5 bases). Trimming shortened V by 6 bases and J by 4 bases, and 13 bases separated the two germline ends. CDR3 length: 13 amino acids. Looked up from germline, CDR1 is SGDLS and CDR2 is YYNGEE. Here the CDR3 DNA reads TGTGCCAGCACCCGGGACTCTGGCACTGAAGCTTTCTTT. Protein sequence: CASTRDSGTEAFF.

The V gene is TRBV6-1, the J gene TRBJ2-1, with D perhaps assigned TRBD1 or TRBD2 (5 bases each). This CDR3 contains 12 residues. Trimming left V 7 bases short and J 4 bases short, with 8 bases between. Germline CDR1 reads MNHNS; CDR2 reads SASEGT. In DNA, the CDR3 is TGTGCCAGCATGGGGGTATACAATGAGCAGTTCTTC. This translates into CASMGVYNEQFF.

The chain combines TRBV4-3 with TRBJ1-2; D is unresolved. V dropped 0 bases and J dropped 8 bases, with 16 bases sitting between them. This CDR3 contains 15 residues. The V gene's germline CDR1 is LGHNA and CDR2 YSLEER. The CDR3 DNA sequence: TGCGCCAGCAGCCAAGAAATGGCCAAGGTGGGGGGCTACACCTTC. Its translation is CASSQEMAKVGGYTF.

J is TRBJ2-2 and V is TRBV7-3; D gene uncertain. Germline CDR1 SGHTA, CDR2 FQGTGA. The CDR3 is made up of 13 amino acids. Between the trimmed V and J ends, which lost 5 bases and 8 bases, there was a span of 12 bases. In DNA form, the CDR3 reads TGTGCCAGCAGCCAATCACCCGCGGGGGAGCTGTTTTTT. Translated, it gives CASSQSPAGELFF.

The rearrangement uses TRBV4-1 and TRBJ2-2; possible D gene TRBD1, 6 bases. The germline V gene has CDR1 MGHRA and CDR2 YSYEKL. V was trimmed by 4 bases and J by 6 bases, leaving 12 bases between them. This CDR3 spans 14 amino acids. Here the CDR3 reads CASSRRDRSGELFF. In DNA, the CDR3 is TGCGCCAGCAGCCGCCGAGACAGGTCCGGGGAGCTGTTTTTT.

The chain has TRBV19 and TRBJ1-5; D unresolved. The germline CDR1 and CDR2 sequences are LNHDA and SQIVND (reference sequence). The CDR3 sequence is 15 residues long. Trimming left V 6 bases short and J 3 bases short, with 15 bases between. The CDR3 loop is CASRWQDGDNQPQHF. DNA for the CDR3: TGTGCCAGTAGATGGCAGGATGGGGACAATCAGCCCCAGCATTTT.

This chain joins TRBV25-1 and TRBJ1-2; weak D call: TRBD1 (5 bases). V dropped 4 bases and J dropped 8 bases, with 14 bases sitting between them. This CDR3 spans 13 amino acids. Looked up from germline, CDR1 is MGHDK and CDR2 is SYGVNS. The CDR3 DNA sequence: TGTGCCAGCAGTGTCTCCGGGACGCCCGGCTACACCTTC. Its translation: CASSVSGTPGYTF.

The chain combines TRBV7-8 with TRBJ2-2; 10 bases agree with TRBD1. This CDR3 region has 18 residues. Germline trimming cut 5 bases from V and 7 bases from J; bases unmatched to any gene: 16. Germline V gene sequence: CDR1 SGHVS, CDR2 FQNEAQ. The CDR3 sequence: CASSPAYRRQGASGELFF. CDR3 in DNA: TGTGCCAGCAGCCCTGCGTACCGCAGACAGGGGGCGAGCGGGGAGCTGTTTTTT.

The chain employs TRBV9 and TRBJ2-3, with D unresolved. CDR1 and CDR2 (germline): SGDLS, YYNGEE. CDR3 length equals 16 residues. With 0 bases removed from V and 2 bases from J, the gap between germline ends came to 13 bases. The DNA for the CDR3 is TGTGCCAGCAGCGTAGATGCAGATCCAATCACAGATACGCAGTATTTT. This translates into CASSVDADPITDTQYF.

The rearrangement links TRBV29-1 to TRBJ2-7; 9 bases align to TRBD1. Germline CDR1 and CDR2: SQVTM and ANQGSEA. V lost 1 base to trimming and J lost 5 bases; unmatched junction nucleotides: 9. The CDR3 is made up of 15 amino acids. For the CDR3, the DNA is TGCAGCGTTGAAGCCGCCGGGACAGGGTCTCACGAGCAGTACTTC. As protein: CSVEAAGTGSHEQYF.

V is TRBV5-1 and J is TRBJ2-5; D not resolved. The CDR3 totals 13 residues. CDR1 SGHRS and CDR2 YFSETQ come from the germline V gene. V was shortened by 1 base and J by 5 bases, with 9 bases between the two germline ends. Written as DNA, the CDR3 is TGCGCCAGCAGCTTGAACCTTCTTGAGACCCAGTACTTC. Protein: CASSLNLLETQYF.

The rearrangement links TRBV19 to TRBJ2-1; the match to TRBD2 covers 10 bases. Germline CDR1 is LNHDA and CDR2 is SQIVND (reference sequence). Trimming cost V 3 bases and J 3 bases; bases outside gene matches: 5. CDR3 length equals 16 residues. The CDR3 region has the DNA TGTGCCAGTAGTATGGAGCGGGGGGGCCTCTACAATGAGCAGTTCTTC. Translated: CASSMERGGLYNEQFF.

This chain connects TRBV6-6 to TRBJ1-6, with 7 bases aligning to TRBD1. Losses at the gene ends were 5 bases for V and 8 bases for J; bases not matched to a gene: 6. The CDR3 sequence is 14 residues long. Germline V lookup: CDR1 MNHNY, CDR2 SVGAGI (reference sequence). The CDR3: CASSLTGWDSPLHF. As DNA, the CDR3 is TGTGCCAGCAGTCTGACAGGGTGGGATTCACCCCTCCACTTT.

The chain couples TRBV6-5 to TRBJ2-2; a weak D match, TRBD2 (5 bases). Germline V gene data show CDR1 as MNHEY and CDR2 as SVGAGI. The CDR3 loop spans 15 amino acids. Trimming pared 6 bases from V and 5 bases from J, leaving 16 bases between. CDR3 amino acids: CASSHGVRGTGELFF. The DNA of the CDR3 is TGTGCCAGCAGCCACGGCGTTCGCGGGACCGGGGAGCTGTTTTTT.

The chain couples TRBV7-2 to TRBJ2-1; D remains unclear. Germline V gene data show CDR1 as SGHTA and CDR2 as FQGNSA. CDR3 length: 16 residues. Trimming pared 8 bases from V and 2 bases from J, leaving 19 bases between. The CDR3, as DNA: TGTGCCAGCGTATCCCGAGGAGCTCCGACCTACAATGAGCAGTTCTTC. It codes for CASVSRGAPTYNEQFF. Combining the CDR3 with reference TRBV7-2 and TRBJ2-1 gives the whole variable domain GAGVSQSPSNKVTEKGKDVELRCDPISGHTALYWYRQSLGQGLEFLIYFQGNSAPDKSGLPSDRFSAERTGGSVSTLTIQRTQQEDSAVYLCASVSRGAPTYNEQFFGPGTRLTVL.

This chain joins TRBV6-1 and TRBJ1-5; unclear D gene. Germline V gene data show CDR1 as MNHNS and CDR2 as SASEGT. Trimming removed 0 bases at V and 11 bases at J, with 2 bases between. This CDR3 is built from 10 residues. The CDR3 nucleotides read TGTGCCAGCAGTGAAGCGACCCAGCATTTT. This sequence encodes CASSEATQHF.

The V and J genes are TRBV5-1 and TRBJ2-6, with TRBD2 identical over 12 bases. This CDR3 is 19 amino acids long. The V and J ends lost 4 bases and 0 bases, in that order; junction bases with no gene match: 8. Looked up from germline, CDR1 is SGHRS and CDR2 is YFSETQ. The chain's CDR3 is CASSERTSGTLSGANVLTF. In DNA form, the CDR3 reads TGCGCCAGCAGCGAACGGACTAGCGGGACCCTCTCTGGGGCCAACGTCCTGACTTTC.

The V gene is TRBV18, the J gene TRBJ2-7, with TRBD1 matching over 9 bases. The germline V gene has CDR1 KGHSH and CDR2 LQKENI. After removal of 3 bases from V and 3 bases from J, the junction contained 3 bases not matched to a gene. CDR3 length: 14 amino acids. The CDR3 reads CASSPWDRVYEQYF. In nucleotides, the CDR3 is TGTGCCAGCTCACCTTGGGACAGGGTCTACGAGCAGTACTTC.

This clone was recorded only once. V usage is TRBV6-1 and J usage is TRBJ2-2, with D tentatively TRBD2 (7 bases). This CDR3 is built from 19 residues. The ends were cut back, 3 bases at V and 4 bases at J, with 24 bases in the middle. Per germline, CDR1 MNHNS and CDR2 SASEGT. The CDR3 DNA reads TGTGCCAGCAGTGACTTGCTGTTTACAGGGAGGGGATTCACCGGGGAGCTGTTTTTT. Protein product: CASSDLLFTGRGFTGELFF.

This chain uses TRBV2 with TRBJ1-6; unclear D gene. The CDR3 length is 16 residues. V was clipped by 5 bases and J by 0 bases, with 11 bases between them. Germline V CDR1 and CDR2: SNHLY, FYNNEI. The CDR3 region has the DNA TGTGCCAGCAGTCTTTTAGGGAACTCCTATAATTCACCCCTCCACTTT. Residues: CASSLLGNSYNSPLHF. The variable domain in full, completed from reference TRBV2 and TRBJ1-6, reads EPEVTQTPSHQVTQMGQEVILRCVPISNHLYFYWYRQILGQKVEFLVSFYNNEISEKSEIFDDQFSVERPDGSNFTLKIRSTKLEDSAMYFCASSLLGNSYNSPLHFGNGTRLTVT.

The chain has TRBV5-8 and TRBJ1-4; D possibly corresponds to TRBD1 (6 bases). Germline V CDR1 and CDR2: SGHTS, YDEGEE. The V end lost 1 base, the J end lost 10 bases, and 11 bases lay between the germline ends. The CDR3 extends over 13 amino acids. CDR3 amino acids: CASSLRTAAKLFF. Written as DNA, the CDR3 is TGTGCCAGCAGCTTGCGGACAGCGGCAAAACTGTTTTTT. The full variable domain, rest sourced from reference TRBV5-8 and TRBJ1-4, is EAGVTQSPTHLIKTRGQQATLRCSPISGHTSVYWYQQALGLGLQFLLWYDEGEERNRGNFPPRFSGRQFPNYSSELNVNALELEDSALYLCASSLRTAAKLFFGSGTQLSVL.

This clone was seen just once. The gene calls are TRBV12-2 and TRBJ1-3. TRBV12-2 is an annotated pseudogene. This CDR3 comprises 11 residues. CDR3 amino acids: CASQPRNTIYF. Written as DNA, the CDR3 is TGTGCAAGTCAACCGAGAAACACCATATATTTT.

The chain has TRBV20-1 and TRBJ2-7; no firm D call. With 3 bases removed from V and 3 bases from J, the gap between germline ends came to 6 bases. Looked up from germline, CDR1 is DFQATT and CDR2 is SNEGSKA (reference sequence). CDR3 length: 11 amino acids. CDR3 in DNA: TGCAGTGCTAGGGTTTACTACGAGCAGTACTTC. It specifies CSARVYYEQYF.